The 11 T cell receptor beta chains in this list originate from one sample, sequenced in a study of human T cells and chemical hapten exposure. TCRdb reprocessed the RACE reads with MiXCR, giving one entry per CDR3 protein. Counted here are roughly 84,000 distinct CDR3 sequences, under 11% occurring once; the ten biggest clones make up around 5%. Regarding time point: patch test 2, 6 weeks after DPC sensitization. This sample's treatment: therapeutic diphenylcyclopropenone sensitization with weekly scalp DPC. Sequencing used whole blood, obtained in connection with sensitization to the hapten diphenylcyclopropenone (DPC). Every receptor here comes from a woman in her forties or fifties with alopecia areata. Some clones in this sample may be carry-over from other donors' samples.

The rearrangement links TRBV20-1 to TRBJ1-2, with a weak D call TRBD1 (6 bases). The CDR3 extends over 15 amino acids. V gave up 0 bases and J gave up 5 bases, with 16 bases separating them. The germline V gene has CDR1 DFQATT and CDR2 SNEGSKA (reference sequence). The CDR3 nucleotides are TGCAGTGCTAGAGATGGCACAGGGTCCTCTTATGGCTACACCTTC. Its translation is CSARDGTGSSYGYTF.

The table lists this clonotype with many counts. V is TRBV29-1 and J is TRBJ1-2, with D unclear. The CDR3 has 12 residues. With 6 bases removed from V and 8 bases from J, the gap between germline ends came to 16 bases. Germline V gene data show CDR1 as SQVTM and CDR2 as ANQGSEA. The CDR3 reads CSVVGVVGGYTF. The CDR3 DNA reads as TGCAGCGTCGTCGGGGTGGTGGGAGGCTACACCTTC. The variable domain in full, completed from reference TRBV29-1 and TRBJ1-2, reads SAVISQKPSRDICQRGTSLTIQCQVDSQVTMMFWYRQQPGQSLTLIATANQGSEATYESGFVIDKFPISRPNLTFSTLTVSNMSPEDSSIYLCSVVGVVGGYTFGSGTRLTVV.

Only a few counts were recorded for this clonotype. The J gene is TRBJ1-4, the V gene TRBV23-1; D remains ambiguous. TRBV23-1 is assigned to the ORF class and has an uncertain function. V lost 4 bases to trimming and J lost 7 bases, with 16 bases between them. The CDR3 spans 15 residues. The CDR3, as DNA: TGCGCCAGCAGTCCCGCAAGCCGCGGTTCTGAAAAACTGTTTTTT. Protein product: CASSPASRGSEKLFF.

This clonotype was picked up many times. The V call is TRBV29-1, the J call TRBJ2-1; a weak D match, TRBD1 (6 bases). This CDR3 has 14 amino acids. V lost 4 bases to trimming and J lost 8 bases, with 18 bases between them. The germline V gene has CDR1 SQVTM and CDR2 ANQGSEA. The chain's CDR3 is CSVVDRSNFDEQFF. CDR3 in DNA: TGCAGCGTTGTGGACAGATCGAACTTCGATGAGCAGTTCTTC.

This clonotype has more than one count but fewer than ten. This sequence joins TRBV2 and TRBJ1-3; the D gene is possibly TRBD1 (5 bases). The CDR3 covers 14 residues. Germline V lookup: CDR1 SNHLY, CDR2 FYNNEI. V dropped 7 bases and J dropped 2 bases, with 12 bases sitting between them. The CDR3 protein is CASMVAGAGNTIYF. CDR3 sequence (DNA): TGTGCCAGCATGGTAGCGGGGGCTGGAAACACCATATATTTT.

This clonotype was seen a few times. J is TRBJ2-2 and V is TRBV12-3 or TRBV12-4, with TRBD2 as a possible D gene (5 bases). V lost 5 bases, J lost 1 base, and 11 bases lay in between. The CDR3 length is 15 residues. For the CDR3, the DNA is TGTGCCAGCAGTCCCGCGGGCGGGAACACCGGGGAGCTGTTTTTT. Encoded protein: CASSPAGGNTGELFF.

This clonotype was seen many times. The rearrangement uses TRBV7-9 and TRBJ1-4; no firm D call. V was trimmed by 2 bases and J by 3 bases, leaving 16 bases between them. The germline gives CDR1 SEHNR, CDR2 FQNEAQ (reference sequence). The CDR3 runs 17 residues. CDR3 sequence reads: CASSLTHKREANEKLFF. As DNA, the CDR3 is TGTGCCAGCAGCTTAACCCATAAAAGGGAGGCTAATGAAAAACTGTTTTTT.

This sequence joins TRBV14 and TRBJ1-6; TRBD1 might be the D (6 bases). V was clipped by 4 bases and J by 5 bases, with 18 bases between them. The CDR3 has 17 amino acids. The V gene's germline CDR1 is SGHDN and CDR2 FVKESK. CDR3 sequence: CASSPPPPRDNNSPLHF. The DNA for the CDR3 is TGTGCCAGCAGCCCTCCACCGCCCCGGGACAATAATTCACCCCTCCACTTT.

This clonotype appeared a few times. The J gene is TRBJ2-7, the V gene TRBV7-2; 7 nucleotides line up with TRBD1. CDR1 is SGHTA and CDR2 is FQGNSA in the germline V gene. CDR3 length equals 15 residues. V shed 6 bases and J 0 bases; nucleotides not matched to a gene: 8. CDR3 DNA: TGTGCCAGCAGTTCTGTACAGGGGCCCTCCTACGAGCAGTACTTC. This encodes CASSSVQGPSYEQYF.

This clonotype was seen repeatedly, ten times or more. V and J are TRBV7-6 and TRBJ2-5; D remains unclear. The CDR3 length is 12 residues. With 5 bases removed from V and 5 bases from J, the gap between germline ends came to 9 bases. Germline CDR1 is SGHVS and CDR2 is FNYEAQ. The CDR3 DNA is TGTGCCAGCAGCATCGGACGGGAGACCCAGTACTTC. The encoded protein is CASSIGRETQYF.

V is TRBV6-2 or TRBV6-3 and J is TRBJ2-7; 11 nucleotides match TRBD1. V lost 7 bases and J lost 5; bases outside the gene matches: 10. Germline CDR1 reads MNHEY; CDR2 reads SVGEGT. This CDR3 comprises 15 residues. CDR3 DNA sequence: TGTGCCAGCAAAATAGGACAGGGGGCTTCGGACGAGCAGTACTTC. It yields the protein CASKIGQGASDEQYF.